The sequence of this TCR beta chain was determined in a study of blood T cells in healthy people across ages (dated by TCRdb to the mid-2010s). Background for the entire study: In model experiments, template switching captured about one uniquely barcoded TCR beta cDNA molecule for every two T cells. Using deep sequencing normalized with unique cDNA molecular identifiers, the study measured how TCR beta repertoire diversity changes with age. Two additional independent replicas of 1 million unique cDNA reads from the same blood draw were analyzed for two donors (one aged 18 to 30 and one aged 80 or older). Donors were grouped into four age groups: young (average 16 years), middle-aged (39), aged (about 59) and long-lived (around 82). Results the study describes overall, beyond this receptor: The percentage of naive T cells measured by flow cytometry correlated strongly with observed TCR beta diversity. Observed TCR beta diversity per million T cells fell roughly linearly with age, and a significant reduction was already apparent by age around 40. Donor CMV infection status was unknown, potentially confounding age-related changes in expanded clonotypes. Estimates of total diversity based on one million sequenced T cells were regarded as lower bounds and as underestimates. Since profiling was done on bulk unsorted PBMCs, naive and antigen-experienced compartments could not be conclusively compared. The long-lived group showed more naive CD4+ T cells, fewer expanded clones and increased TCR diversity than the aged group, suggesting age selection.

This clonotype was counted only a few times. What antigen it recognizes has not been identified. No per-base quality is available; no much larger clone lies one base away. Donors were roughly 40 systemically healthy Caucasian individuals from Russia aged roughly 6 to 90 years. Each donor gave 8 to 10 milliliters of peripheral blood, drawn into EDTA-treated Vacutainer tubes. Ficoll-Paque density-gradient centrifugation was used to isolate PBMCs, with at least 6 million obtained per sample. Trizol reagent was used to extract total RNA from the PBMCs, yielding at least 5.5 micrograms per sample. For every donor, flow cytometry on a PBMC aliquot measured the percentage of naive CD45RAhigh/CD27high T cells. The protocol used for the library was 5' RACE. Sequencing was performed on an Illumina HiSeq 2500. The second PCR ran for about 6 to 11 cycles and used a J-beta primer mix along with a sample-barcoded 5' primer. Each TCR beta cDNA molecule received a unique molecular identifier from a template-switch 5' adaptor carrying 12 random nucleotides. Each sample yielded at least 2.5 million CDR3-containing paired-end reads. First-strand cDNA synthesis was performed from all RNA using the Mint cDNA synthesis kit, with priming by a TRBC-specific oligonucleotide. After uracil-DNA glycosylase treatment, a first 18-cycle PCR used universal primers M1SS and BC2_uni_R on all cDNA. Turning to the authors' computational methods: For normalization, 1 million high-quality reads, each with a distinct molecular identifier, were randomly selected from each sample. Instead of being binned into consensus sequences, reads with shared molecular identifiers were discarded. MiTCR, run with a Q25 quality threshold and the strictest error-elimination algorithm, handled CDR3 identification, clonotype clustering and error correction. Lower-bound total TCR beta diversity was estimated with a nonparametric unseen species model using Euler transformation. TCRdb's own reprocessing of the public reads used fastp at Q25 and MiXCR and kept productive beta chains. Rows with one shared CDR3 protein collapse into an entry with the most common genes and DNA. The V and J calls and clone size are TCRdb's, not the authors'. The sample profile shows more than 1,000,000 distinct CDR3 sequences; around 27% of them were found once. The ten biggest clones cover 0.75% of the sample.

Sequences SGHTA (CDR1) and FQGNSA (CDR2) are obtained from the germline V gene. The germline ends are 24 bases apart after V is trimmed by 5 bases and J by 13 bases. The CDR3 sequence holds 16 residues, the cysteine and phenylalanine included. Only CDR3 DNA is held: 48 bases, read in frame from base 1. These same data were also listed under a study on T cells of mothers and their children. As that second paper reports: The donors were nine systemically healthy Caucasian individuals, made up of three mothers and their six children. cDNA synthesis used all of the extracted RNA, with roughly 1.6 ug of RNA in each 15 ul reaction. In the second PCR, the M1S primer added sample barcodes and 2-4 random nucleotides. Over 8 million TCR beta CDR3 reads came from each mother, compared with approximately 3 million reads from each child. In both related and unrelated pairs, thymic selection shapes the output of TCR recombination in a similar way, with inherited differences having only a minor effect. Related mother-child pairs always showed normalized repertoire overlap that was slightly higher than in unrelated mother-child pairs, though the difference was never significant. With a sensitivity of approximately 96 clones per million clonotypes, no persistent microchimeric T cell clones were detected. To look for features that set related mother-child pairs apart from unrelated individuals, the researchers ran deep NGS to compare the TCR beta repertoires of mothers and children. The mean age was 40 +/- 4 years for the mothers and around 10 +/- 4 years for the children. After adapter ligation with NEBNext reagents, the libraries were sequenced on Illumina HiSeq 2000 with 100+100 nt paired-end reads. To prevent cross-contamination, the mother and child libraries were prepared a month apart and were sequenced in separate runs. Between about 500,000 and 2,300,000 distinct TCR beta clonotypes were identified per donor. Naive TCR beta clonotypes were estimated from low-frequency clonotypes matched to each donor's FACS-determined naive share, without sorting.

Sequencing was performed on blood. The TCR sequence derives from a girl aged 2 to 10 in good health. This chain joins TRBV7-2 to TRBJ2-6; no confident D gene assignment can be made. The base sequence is TGTGCCAGCAGCCATGCGAACCCGGGTATGATCGCTGTCCTGACTTTC. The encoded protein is CASSHANPGMIAVLTF.